This T cell receptor beta chain comes out of a study of CD4 and CD8 cells across lung adenocarcinoma regions. The CDR3 extends over 13 amino acids. V dropped 11 bases and J dropped 0 bases, with 10 bases sitting between them. Per germline, CDR1 MNHEY and CDR2 SMNVEV (reference sequence). Each CDR3 protein is one row after TCRdb ran MiXCR on the PCR reads. The sample yields under 13,000 distinct CDR3 sequences, about 48% seen once. Samples came from patients with localized non-small cell lung adenocarcinoma. The TCR originated in a male donor with lung adenocarcinoma. The CD4 and CD8 labels of this study may be unreliable. The gene calls are TRBV27 and TRBJ2-2; the D is unclear. The sequenced material came from CD4+ T cells from the center of a lung tumor. CDR3 nucleotide sequence: TGTGCCGGTAGATCGGCGAACACCGGGGAGCTGTTTTTT. Amino acids: CAGRSANTGELFF.